A single sample is the source of the 10 T cell receptor beta chains below, sequenced in a study of blood T cell repertoires in COVID-19. Clones were read by immunoSEQ multiplex PCR, and TCRdb kept only the in-frame ones, dropping some. The sample yields over 200,000 clones, about 80% seen once. The sample taken for sequencing was peripheral blood. These receptors were taken from a woman of 80 years or more with acute or convalescent COVID-19.

J is TRBJ2-7 and V is TRBV3-1 (or the pseudogene TRBV3-2), with 9 bases fitting TRBD1. CDR3 length: 15 amino acids. Germline CDR1 is LGHDT and CDR2 is YNNKEL (reference sequence). With V trimmed by 4 bases and J by 6 bases, 10 bases remained unmatched. CDR3 in amino acids: CASSPKQGALVEQYF. The DNA for the CDR3 is TGTGCCAGCAGCCCCAAACAGGGGGCCTTGGTCGAGCAGTACTTC.

The chain is built from TRBV9 and TRBJ1-2, with 10 bases aligning to TRBD1. V shed 4 bases and J 4 bases; nucleotides not matched to a gene: 7. There are 15 residues in the CDR3. From germline, CDR1 is SGDLS and CDR2 YYNGEE. The CDR3 DNA follows: TGTGCCAGCAGCCCCCGGACAGGGGGGAGCTATGGCTACACCTTC. The encoded protein is CASSPRTGGSYGYTF.

This rearrangement joins TRBV15 to TRBJ1-6; 7 positions agree with TRBD1. This CDR3 has 16 residues. Per the germline V gene, CDR1 is LNHNV and CDR2 is YYDKDF (reference sequence). J lost 4 bases, V lost 0 bases, and 3 bases had no gene match. The CDR3 reads CATSRDGGQYNSPLHF. Here the CDR3 DNA reads TGTGCCACCAGCAGAGATGGGGGACAGTATAATTCACCCCTCCACTTT.

The V and J genes are TRBV7-2 and TRBJ2-5; D ambiguous. The CDR3 has 15 amino acids. Germline V gives CDR1 SGHTA, CDR2 FQGNSA. V was clipped by 5 bases and J by 7 bases, with 20 bases between them. The CDR3 bases are TGTGCCAGCAGCCCCCTGGCGGTGTTTGAAGGGACCCAGTACTTC. It codes for CASSPLAVFEGTQYF.

The chain joins TRBV6-5 to TRBJ2-7; D is unresolved. The germline V and J ends were trimmed by 3 bases and 5 bases, with 11 bases remaining between them. This CDR3 is 13 amino acids long. Per germline, CDR1 MNHEY and CDR2 SVGAGI. CDR3 amino acids: CASSYGRPDEQYF. DNA of the CDR3: TGTGCCAGCAGTTATGGCAGGCCGGACGAGCAGTACTTC.

The chain recombines TRBV7-6 with TRBJ2-5; the D is unclear. The germline V gene has CDR1 SGHVS and CDR2 FNYEAQ. Trimming shortened V by 5 bases and J by 4 bases, and 14 bases separated the two germline ends. The CDR3 is 14 amino acids. CDR3 residues: CASSDAHSGETQYF. The DNA for the CDR3 is TGTGCCAGCAGCGATGCACACTCGGGAGAGACCCAGTACTTC.

The V gene is TRBV5-4, the J gene TRBJ2-1; 8 bases are shared with TRBD1. CDR3 size: 15 residues. Germline trimming cut 5 bases from V and 2 bases from J; bases unmatched to any gene: 6. CDR1 and CDR2 from the germline V gene are SGHNT and YYREEE (reference sequence). CDR3 DNA: TGTGCCAGCAGGCGGGCAGGGGGCACCTACAATGAGCAGTTCTTC. It translates to CASRRAGGTYNEQFF.

The rearrangement links TRBV10-2 to TRBJ2-7; 7 positions match TRBD2. Germline trimming cut 8 bases from V and 5 bases from J; bases unmatched to any gene: 9. Germline V gene lookup returns CDR1 WSHSY and CDR2 SAAADI. This CDR3 contains 13 residues. CDR3 protein: CASVRAGDHEQYF. The CDR3 DNA is TGCGCCAGCGTAAGGGCGGGAGACCACGAGCAGTACTTC.

The rearrangement links TRBV5-4 to TRBJ1-6, with D possibly TRBD1 on 5 matching bases. CDR3 length: 16 amino acids. Per the germline V gene, CDR1 is SGHNT and CDR2 is YYREEE (reference sequence). V was shortened by 5 bases and J by 9 bases, with 21 bases between the two germline ends. The CDR3 nucleotides are TGTGCCAGCAGTTGGGACCCCTCCGGGAGAGCTTCACCCCTCCACTTT. It codes for CASSWDPSGRASPLHF.

This chain links TRBV7-9 with TRBJ2-6; D is possibly TRBD1 (6 bases). The germline V and J ends were trimmed by 0 bases and 3 bases, with 15 bases remaining between them. The CDR3 consists of 18 residues. Germline values: CDR1 SEHNR, CDR2 FQNEAQ (reference sequence). For the CDR3, the DNA is TGTGCCAGCAGCTTAGCGAGGGGGTCGGTCTTTGGGGCCAACGTCCTGACTTTC. This gives the protein CASSLARGSVFGANVLTF.